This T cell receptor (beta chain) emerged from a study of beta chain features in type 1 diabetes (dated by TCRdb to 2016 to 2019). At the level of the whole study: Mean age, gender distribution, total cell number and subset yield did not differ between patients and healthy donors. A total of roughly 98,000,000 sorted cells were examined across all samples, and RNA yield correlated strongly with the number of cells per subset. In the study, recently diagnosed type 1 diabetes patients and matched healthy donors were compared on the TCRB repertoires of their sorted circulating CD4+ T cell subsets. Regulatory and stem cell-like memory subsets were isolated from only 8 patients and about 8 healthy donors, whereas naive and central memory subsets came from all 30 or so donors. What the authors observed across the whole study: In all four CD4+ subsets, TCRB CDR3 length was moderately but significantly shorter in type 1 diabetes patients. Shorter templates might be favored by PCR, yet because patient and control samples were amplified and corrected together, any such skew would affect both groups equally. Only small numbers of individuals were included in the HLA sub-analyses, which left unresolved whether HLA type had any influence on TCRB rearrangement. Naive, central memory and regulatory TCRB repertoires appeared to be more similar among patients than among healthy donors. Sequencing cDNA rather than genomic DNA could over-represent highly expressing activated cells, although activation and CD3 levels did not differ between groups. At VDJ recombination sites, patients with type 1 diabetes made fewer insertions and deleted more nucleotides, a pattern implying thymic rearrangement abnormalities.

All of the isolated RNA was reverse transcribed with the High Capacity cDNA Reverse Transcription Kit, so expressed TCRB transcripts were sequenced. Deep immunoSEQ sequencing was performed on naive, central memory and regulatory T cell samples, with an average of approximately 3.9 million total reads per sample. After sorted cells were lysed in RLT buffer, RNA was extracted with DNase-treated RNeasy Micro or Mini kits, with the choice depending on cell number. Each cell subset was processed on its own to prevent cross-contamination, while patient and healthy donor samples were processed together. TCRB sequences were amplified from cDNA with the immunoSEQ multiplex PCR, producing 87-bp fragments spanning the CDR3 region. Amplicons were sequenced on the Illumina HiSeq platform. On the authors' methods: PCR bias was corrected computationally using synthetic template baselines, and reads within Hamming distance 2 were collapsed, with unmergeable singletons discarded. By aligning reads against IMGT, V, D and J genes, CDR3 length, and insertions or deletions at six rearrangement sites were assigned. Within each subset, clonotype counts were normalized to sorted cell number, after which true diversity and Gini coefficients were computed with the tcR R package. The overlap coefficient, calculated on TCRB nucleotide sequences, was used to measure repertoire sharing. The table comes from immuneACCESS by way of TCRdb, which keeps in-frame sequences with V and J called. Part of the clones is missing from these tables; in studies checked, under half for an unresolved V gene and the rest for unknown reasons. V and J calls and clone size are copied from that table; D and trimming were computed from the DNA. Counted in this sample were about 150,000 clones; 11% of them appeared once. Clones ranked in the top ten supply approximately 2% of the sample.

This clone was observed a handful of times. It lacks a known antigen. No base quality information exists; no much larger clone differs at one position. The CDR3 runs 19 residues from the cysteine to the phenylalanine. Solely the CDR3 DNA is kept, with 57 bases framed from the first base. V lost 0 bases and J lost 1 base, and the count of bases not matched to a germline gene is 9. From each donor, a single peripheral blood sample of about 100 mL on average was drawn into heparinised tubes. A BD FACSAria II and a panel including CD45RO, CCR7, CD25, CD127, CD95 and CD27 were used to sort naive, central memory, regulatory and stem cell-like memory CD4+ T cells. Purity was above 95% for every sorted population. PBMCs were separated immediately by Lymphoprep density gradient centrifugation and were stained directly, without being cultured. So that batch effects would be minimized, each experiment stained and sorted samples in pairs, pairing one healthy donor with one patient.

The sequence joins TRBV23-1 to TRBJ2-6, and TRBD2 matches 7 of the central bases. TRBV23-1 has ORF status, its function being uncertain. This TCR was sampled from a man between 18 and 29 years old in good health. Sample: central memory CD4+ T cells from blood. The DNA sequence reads TGCGCCAGCAGTCAATCCCGGGAGGACTTCTTATCTGGGGCCAACGTCCTGACTTTC. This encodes CASSQSREDFLSGANVLTF.